What follows is one TCR beta chain and its context. This clonotype was seen ten or more times. The clone's antigen remains unknown. No much larger clone is present one base from it, and per-base qualities are unavailable. The sample is drawn from a study of T cells in Graves' hyperthyroidism and ophthalmopathy (dated by TCRdb to about 2019). With respect to the entire study: Peripheral blood was collected at initial diagnosis, before any treatment. In about six Graves' hyperthyroidism patients, the study also compared T-cell repertoires from thyroid tissue with T-cell repertoires from blood. TCR V-J signatures able to tell the groups apart were searched for in a discovery cohort of 100 patients, of whom 43 had Graves' ophthalmopathy and some 60 had stable Graves' hyperthyroidism. The paper reports TCR Vbeta CDR3 sequencing of over 120 peripheral blood samples: under 45 ophthalmopathy, roughly 74 hyperthyroidism and approximately 17 progressor patients. For training and testing, the 100 or so patients in the discovery cohort were randomly divided in a 7:3 ratio. Whether ophthalmopathy could be predicted prospectively was tested in an independent validation cohort made up of roughly 19 hyperthyroidism patients plus 17 patients who later progressed to ophthalmopathy. After sampling, hyperthyroidism patients received methimazole starting at 30 mg daily, and ophthalmopathy patients received high-dose intravenous methylprednisolone. Overall study results and their limits: In validation, progression to ophthalmopathy was predicted by the model with almost 71% sensitivity and 72.22% specificity, a median of around 6.5 months before onset. Sample size was not statistically predetermined, and investigators were not blinded to group allocation. Blood samples also contained most of the expanded thyroid clonotypes (frequency above 0.001), which suggests that blood repertoires may reflect thyroid immune responses. Ophthalmopathy was separated from stable hyperthyroidism by a 13 V-J signature model, with 85% to 90% sensitivity and about 81% specificity obtained in cross-validation and 80%/75% obtained in testing.

The TCR beta CDR3 regions were amplified from RNA transcripts. The TCR CDR3 was subjected to a first round of RT-PCR using the HTBI primer set and the Qiagen OneStep RT-PCR kit. A second multiplex PCR round built the libraries, followed by size selection and purification. Libraries were sequenced paired-end with 100 bp reads on an Illumina HiSeq2000. The authors processed their data as follows. SOAPnuke was used to process the raw data, throwing out any read that contained adapters or uncalled bases, had a mean Phred below 15, or lacked an exact constant-primer or identifier match. High-quality paired reads were merged using COPE v1.2.5, and each unique nucleotide sequence was defined as a clonotype. MiTCR v1.1 was used to align clonotypes to the IMGT TRBV, TRBD and TRBJ reference segments. Only V-J combinations with frequency above 0.0001, covering approximately 99% of repertoires, were analysed. A TCS score was defined as the ratio of F50 (clonal expansion) to E x V (chaos), with BLOSUM62-based TCRdist applied between CDR3 peptides within each V-J. Welch's t-statistics and random forest reduced around 510 V-J features to around 14, which were used in a naive Bayes classifier (R e1071). TCRdb passed the public sequencing reads through fastp at Q25 and MiXCR, retaining productive beta sequences. Every CDR3 protein is listed once, alongside the most common genes and DNA of its rows. What appears here as the V and J calls and clone size reflects TCRdb's work, not the paper's. This sample comprises about 290,000 distinct CDR3 sequences, roughly 13% of them detected only once. In total, the top ten clones hold approximately 7.9% of the sample.

Relative to germline, V is 3 bases shorter and J is 14 bases shorter, with 16 bases between their ends. The cysteine opens and the phenylalanine closes a CDR3 of 12 amino acids. Of the read, only the CDR3 DNA is kept; its 36 bases are in frame from base 1. The germline V gene specifies MDHEN as CDR1 and SYDVKM as CDR2. Graves' hyperthyroidism was defined as stable when no progression to ophthalmopathy occurred over 18 months of follow-up. Hyperthyroidism patients were newly diagnosed, with disease duration under 2 months, and aged 18 to 65 years. Exclusion was applied to patients with uncontrolled infections, other autoimmune diseases, pregnancy or lactation. Clinical symptoms, serum thyroxine and TRAb, thyroid ultrasound, and orbital computed tomography formed the basis for the diagnoses. PBMCs were separated from approximately 10 ml of fresh peripheral blood using Ficoll-Paque density gradient centrifugation. Total RNA was extracted using Trizol reagent, and RNA quality was assessed on an Agilent 2100 Bioanalyzer.

Sequencing input: blood. Recombination connected TRBV28 to TRBJ1-1; a tentative D match to TRBD1 spans 6 bases. This receptor was taken from a middle-aged woman with Graves' hyperthyroidism. The nucleotide sequence reads as follows: TGTGCCAGCAGTTTGTACGACAGGTTCAGCTTCTTT. It encodes CASSLYDRFSFF. With the rest looked up from the reference TRBV28 and TRBJ1-1 genes rather than sequenced, the full variable domain is DVKVTQSSRYLVKRTGEKVFLECVQDMDHENMFWYRQDPGLGLRLIYFSYDVKMKEKGDIPEGYSVSREKKERFSLILESASTNQTSMYLCASSLYDRFSFFGQGTRLTVV.